Included here is one T cell receptor beta chain sequence, with context. The antigen is undetermined. This sample is part of a study of cytomegalovirus exposure and HLA in healthy donors. Looking at the study overall: Out of 398 genotyped donors, about 81% belonged to the Caucasian-associated ancestry cluster.

The CDR3 spans 16 residues. The germline gives CDR1 MGHDK, CDR2 SYGVNS. V lost 3 bases and J 1 base, leaving 13 bases between the germline ends. Study-wide results and limits: TCR beta chains associated with HLA were, in a later analysis, more clonally expanded than equally common others.

The PCR made use of 60 Vbeta and 13 Jbeta primers. Using immunoSEQ multiplex PCR, the repertoire was profiled, and TCRdb retains in-frame clones only, with some absent. This table holds some 150,000 clones, roughly 79% found once. Material for sequencing was PBMCs. The clonotype originates from a woman aged 40-49 years in good health and CMV-seronegative. The J gene is TRBJ2-1, the V gene TRBV25-1; tentative D call: TRBD1 (7 bases). CDR3 bases: TGTGCCAGCAGTGATCGGCGGGGACAGTCCTACAATGAGCAGTTCTTC. This gives the protein CASSDRRGQSYNEQFF. Full variable domain (rest looked up from reference TRBV25-1 and TRBJ2-1): EADIYQTPRYLVIGTGKKITLECSQTMGHDKMYWYQQDPGMELHLIHYSYGVNSTEKGDLSSESTVSRIRTEHFPLTLESARPSHTSQYLCASSDRRGQSYNEQFFGPGTRLTVL.